Given below is one T cell receptor (beta chain) in context. No antigen is known for it. This CDR3 is built from 14 residues. From germline, CDR1 is ENHRY and CDR2 SYGVKD. Trimming stripped 6 bases from V and 3 bases from J, with 11 bases between. The data belong to a study of blood T cells in healthy people across ages. General study points: There were more naive CD4+ cells and higher diversity in long-lived donors than in aged donors. Strong correlation linked observed beta diversity and percent naive T cells.

Alongside a J-beta primer mix, a sample-barcoded 5' primer served in a second PCR lasting roughly 6 to 12 cycles. Via MiXCR, TCRdb re-called the 5' RACE reads, giving one row per CDR3 protein. The sample contains hundreds of thousands of distinct CDR3 sequences, 20% to 25% of which appear only once. This TCR was recovered from a man in his 70s in good health. This rearrangement joins TRBV10-3 to TRBJ2-2; no clear D gene. What was sequenced was blood. The CDR3 DNA is TGTGCCATCAGCCTATCTCGAGACACCGGGGAGCTGTTTTTT. Encoded protein: CAISLSRDTGELFF.